This T cell receptor beta chain is drawn from a study of blood T cell repertoires in COVID-19. Study-level background: From the United States, Italy and Spain came samples of acute and convalescent COVID-19. PBMCs, B-cell-depleted T cells, or T cells provided the cDNA or gDNA that made up the material.

As originally analysed: Reference gene primer amplification in the assay estimated nucleated cell counts. Profiled with immunoSEQ multiplex PCR; TCRdb holds only in-frame clones, not every one. The V and J calls and the clone size are those of that table, but D and trimming were determined from the DNA. The data contain tens of thousands of clones, over 70% of them seen just once; the ten biggest clones take up less than 20%. Sequenced material: peripheral blood. The TCR was taken from a woman in her fifties or sixties with active or convalescent COVID-19.

CDR3 DNA sequence: TGTGCCAGCAGTGAGGTGGGGCACTACACTGAAGCTTTCTTT. Residues: CASSEVGHYTEAFF. The chain recombines TRBV6-1 with TRBJ1-1, with D possibly TRBD1 on 5 matching bases. Germline V gene sequence: CDR1 MNHNS, CDR2 SASEGT. The V end lost 3 bases, the J end lost 3 bases, and 11 bases lay between the germline ends. This CDR3 spans 14 amino acids.